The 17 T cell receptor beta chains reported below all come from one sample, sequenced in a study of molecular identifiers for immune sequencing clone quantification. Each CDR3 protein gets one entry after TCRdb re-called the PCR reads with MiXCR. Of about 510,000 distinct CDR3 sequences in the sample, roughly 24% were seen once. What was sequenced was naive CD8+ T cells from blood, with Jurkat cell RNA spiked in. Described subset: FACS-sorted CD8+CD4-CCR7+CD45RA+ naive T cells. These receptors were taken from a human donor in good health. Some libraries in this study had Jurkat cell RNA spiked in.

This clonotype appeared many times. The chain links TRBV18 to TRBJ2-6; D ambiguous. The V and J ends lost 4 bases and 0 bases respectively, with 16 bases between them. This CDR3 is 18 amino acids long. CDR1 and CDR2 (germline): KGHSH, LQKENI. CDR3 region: CASSRKWAAISGANVLTF. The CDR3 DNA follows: TGTGCCAGCTCACGGAAATGGGCAGCAATCTCTGGGGCCAACGTCCTGACTTTC.

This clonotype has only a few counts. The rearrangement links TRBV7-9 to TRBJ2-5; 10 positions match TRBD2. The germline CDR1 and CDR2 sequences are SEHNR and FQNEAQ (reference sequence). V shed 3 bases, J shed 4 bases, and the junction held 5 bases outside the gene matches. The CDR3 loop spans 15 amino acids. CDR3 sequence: CASSLLAGVGETQYF. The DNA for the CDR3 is TGTGCCAGCAGCTTGCTAGCGGGAGTAGGAGAGACCCAGTACTTC.

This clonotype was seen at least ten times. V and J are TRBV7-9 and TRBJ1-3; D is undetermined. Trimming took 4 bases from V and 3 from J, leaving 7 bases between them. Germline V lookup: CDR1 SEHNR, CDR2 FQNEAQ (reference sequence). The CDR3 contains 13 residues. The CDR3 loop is CASSSVNGNTIYF. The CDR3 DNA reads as TGTGCCAGCAGCTCCGTAAATGGAAACACCATATATTTT. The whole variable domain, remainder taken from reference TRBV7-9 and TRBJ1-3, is DTGVSQNPRHKITKRGQNVTFRCDPISEHNRLYWYRQTLGQGPEFLTYFQNEAQLEKSRLLSDRFSAERPKGSFSTLEIQRTEQGDSAMYLCASSSVNGNTIYFGEGSWLTVV.

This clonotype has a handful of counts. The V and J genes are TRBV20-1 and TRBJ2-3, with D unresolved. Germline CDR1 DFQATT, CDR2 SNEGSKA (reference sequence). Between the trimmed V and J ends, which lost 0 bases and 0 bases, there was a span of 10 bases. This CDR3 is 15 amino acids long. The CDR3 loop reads CSAREAAKSTDTQYF. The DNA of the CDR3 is TGCAGTGCTAGAGAGGCGGCAAAGAGCACAGATACGCAGTATTTT.

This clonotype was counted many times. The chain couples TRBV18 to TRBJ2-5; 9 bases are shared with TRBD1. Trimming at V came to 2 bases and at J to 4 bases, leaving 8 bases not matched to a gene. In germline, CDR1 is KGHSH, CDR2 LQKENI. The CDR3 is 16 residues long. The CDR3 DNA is TGTGCCAGCTCACCAAAGAAGACAGGGGGATTAGAGACCCAGTACTTC. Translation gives CASSPKKTGGLETQYF.

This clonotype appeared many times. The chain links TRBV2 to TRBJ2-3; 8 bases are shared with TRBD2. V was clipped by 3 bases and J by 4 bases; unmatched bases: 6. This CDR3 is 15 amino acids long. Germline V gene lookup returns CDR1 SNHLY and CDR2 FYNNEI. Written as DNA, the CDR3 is TGTGCCAGCAGTGATGTGCGGGAGGCTTCAGATACGCAGTATTTT. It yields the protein CASSDVREASDTQYF.

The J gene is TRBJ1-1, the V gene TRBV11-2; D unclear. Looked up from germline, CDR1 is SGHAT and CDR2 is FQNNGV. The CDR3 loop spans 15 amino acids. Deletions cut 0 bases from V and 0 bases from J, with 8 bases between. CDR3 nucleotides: TGTGCCAGCAGCTTAGAGGCCACGGTGAACACTGAAGCTTTCTTT. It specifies CASSLEATVNTEAFF.

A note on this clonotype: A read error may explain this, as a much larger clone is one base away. CDR3 bases: TGCAGTGCTAGAGATCTCAACGGAGCCAGCACAGATGCGCAGTATTTT. Translation gives CSARDLNGASTDAQYF. The chain uses TRBV20-1 and TRBJ2-3; unclear D gene. Germline loops: CDR1 DFQATT, CDR2 SNEGSKA (reference sequence). The length of the CDR3 is 16 residues.

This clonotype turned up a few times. The CDR3 DNA follows: TGTGCCAGCAGCAACGGGACAGGGTCCGAAGAGACCCAGTACTTC. Amino acids: CASSNGTGSEETQYF. V is TRBV21-1 and J is TRBJ2-5; the D segment call TRBD1 is taken from the table without a DNA check. TRBV21-1 is a recognized pseudogene. CDR3 length: 15 residues.

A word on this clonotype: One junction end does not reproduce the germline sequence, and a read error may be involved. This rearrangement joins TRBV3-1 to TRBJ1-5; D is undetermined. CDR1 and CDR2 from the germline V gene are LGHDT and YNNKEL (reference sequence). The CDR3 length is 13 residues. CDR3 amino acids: CARSAGRGQPQPF. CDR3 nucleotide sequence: TGTGCCCGCAGTGCTGGGCGGGGTCAGCCCCAGCCTTTT.

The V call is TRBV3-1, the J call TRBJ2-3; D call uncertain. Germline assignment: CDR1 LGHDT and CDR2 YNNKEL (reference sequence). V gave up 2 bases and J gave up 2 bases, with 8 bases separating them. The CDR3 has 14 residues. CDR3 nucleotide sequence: TGTGCCAGCAGCCAATGGCTAGACACAGATACGCAGTATTTT. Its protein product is CASSQWLDTDTQYF.

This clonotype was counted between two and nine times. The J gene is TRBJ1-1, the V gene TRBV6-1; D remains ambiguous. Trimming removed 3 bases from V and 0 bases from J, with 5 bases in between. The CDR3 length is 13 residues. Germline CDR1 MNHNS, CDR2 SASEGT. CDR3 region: CASSDYLNTEAFF. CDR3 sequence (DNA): TGTGCCAGCAGTGATTACCTGAACACTGAAGCTTTCTTT.

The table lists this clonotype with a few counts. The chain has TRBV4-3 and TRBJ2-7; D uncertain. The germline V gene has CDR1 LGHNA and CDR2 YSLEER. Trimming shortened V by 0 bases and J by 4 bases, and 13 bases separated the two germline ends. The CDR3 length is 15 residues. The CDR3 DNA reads TGCGCCAGCAGCCAAGATGTTGGCAGGTTTTACGAGCAGTACTTC. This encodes CASSQDVGRFYEQYF.

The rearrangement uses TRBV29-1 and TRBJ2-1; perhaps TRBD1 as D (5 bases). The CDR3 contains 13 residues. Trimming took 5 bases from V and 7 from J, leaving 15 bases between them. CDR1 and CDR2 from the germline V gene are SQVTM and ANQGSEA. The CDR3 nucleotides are TGCAGCGTTATTGACTTGGGGCGTAATGAGCAGTTCTTC. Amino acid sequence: CSVIDLGRNEQFF.

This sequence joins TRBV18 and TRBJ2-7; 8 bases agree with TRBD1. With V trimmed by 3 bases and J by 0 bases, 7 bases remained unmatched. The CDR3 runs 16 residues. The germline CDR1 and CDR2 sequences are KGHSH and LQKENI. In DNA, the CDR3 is TGTGCCAGCTCACCTACGGACAGGGTGGGCTCCTACGAGCAGTACTTC. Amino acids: CASSPTDRVGSYEQYF.

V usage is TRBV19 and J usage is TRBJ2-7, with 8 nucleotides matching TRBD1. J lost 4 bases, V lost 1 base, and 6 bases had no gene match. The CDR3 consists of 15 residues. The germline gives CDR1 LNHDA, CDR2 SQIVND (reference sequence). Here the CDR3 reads CASSIGTGFVYEQYF. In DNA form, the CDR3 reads TGTGCCAGTAGTATAGGGACAGGGTTCGTTTACGAGCAGTACTTC. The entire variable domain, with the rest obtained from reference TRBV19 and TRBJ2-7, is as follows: DGGITQSPKYLFRKEGQNVTLSCEQNLNHDAMYWYRQDPGQGLRLIYYSQIVNDFQKGDIAEGYSVSREKKESFPLTVTSAQKNPTAFYLCASSIGTGFVYEQYFGPGTRLTVT.

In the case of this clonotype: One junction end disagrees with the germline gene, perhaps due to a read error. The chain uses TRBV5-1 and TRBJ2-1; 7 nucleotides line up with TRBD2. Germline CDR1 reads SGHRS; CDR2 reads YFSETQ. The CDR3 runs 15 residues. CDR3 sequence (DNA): TGCTCCAGCAGCTTGGCGAGGCTAGCGGACAATGAGCAGTTCTTC. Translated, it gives CSSSLARLADNEQFF.